This T cell receptor beta chain emerged from a study of T cell repertoires in cytomegalovirus infection. Study background: Selected CMV epitopes included recently identified HLA-C-restricted ones as well as well-studied HLA-B-restricted ones. Public signatures in TCR beta pointed to CMV infection and matching HLA type. Broader study findings: What dominated the ex vivo response were HLA-C-restricted CMV-specific TCR beta clonotypes. Of the TCR beta families, the public ones yielded a cumulative frequency that identified carriers of CMV plus the relevant HLA.

This clonotype was recorded many times. Antigen specificity is unknown. One entry per CDR3 protein results from TCRdb running MiXCR on the reads. This table holds 26,000 or so distinct CDR3 sequences, roughly a fifth found once. The TCR was taken from a human donor in good health (CMV status not recorded). Some clones in this sample may be carry-over from other donors' samples. This specimen was CD8+ T cells from cultured PBMCs, taken from culture after CMV antigen stimulation.

CDR3 loop: CASSFGTSFNVLTF. The DNA for the CDR3 is TGTGCCAGCAGCTTCGGGACTAGCTTCAACGTCCTGACTTTC. The chain carries TRBV7-2 and TRBJ2-6; 9 nucleotides agree with TRBD2. The CDR3 length is 14 residues. J was trimmed by 9 bases and V by 3 bases; bases with no gene match: 3. Germline V gene sequence: CDR1 SGHTA, CDR2 FQGNSA.